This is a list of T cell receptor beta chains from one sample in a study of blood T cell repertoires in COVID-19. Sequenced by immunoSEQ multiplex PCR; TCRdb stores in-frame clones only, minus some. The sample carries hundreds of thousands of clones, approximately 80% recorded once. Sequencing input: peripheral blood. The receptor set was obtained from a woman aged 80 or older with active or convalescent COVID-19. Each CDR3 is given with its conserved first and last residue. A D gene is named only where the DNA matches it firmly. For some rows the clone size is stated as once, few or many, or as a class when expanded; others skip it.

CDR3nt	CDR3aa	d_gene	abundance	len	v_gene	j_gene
TGTGCCAGTAGTTTCACACGACTAGCGGGAGGGATGTACCAAGAGACCCAGTACTTC	CASSFTRLAGGMYQETQYF	TRBD2	-	19	TRBV19	TRBJ2-5
TGTGCCAGCAGTTCGGGACAGGGGTGGACCAATGAGCAGTTCTTC	CASSSGQGWTNEQFF	TRBD1	-	15	TRBV6-5	TRBJ2-1
TGTGCCATCTCCAAGGCTAGTAACACTGAAGCTTTCTTT	CAISKASNTEAFF	-	-	13	TRBV10-3	TRBJ1-1
TGCGCCAGCAGTCAATCGCCGGGGGGGCCGTCGACGCGGGAGCAGTACTTC	CASSQSPGGPSTREQYF	TRBD2	few	17	TRBV23-1	TRBJ2-7
TGTGCCAGCAGGGCCTCGGGGGAGGGAAACACCATATATTTT	CASRASGEGNTIYF	-	-	14	TRBV28	TRBJ1-3
TGCAGCGTTGAGAAGGTTGGGAGGGGTCGGCAAGAGACCCAGTACTTC	CSVEKVGRGRQETQYF	TRBD2	few	16	TRBV29-1	TRBJ2-5
TGTGCCAGCAGCTTAGTACAGGGGGCCGGACTTAATGAAAAACTGTTTTTT	CASSLVQGAGLNEKLFF	TRBD1	-	17	TRBV5-8	TRBJ1-4
TGTGCCAGCAGTCACGCCCGACTAGCGGGAAACTACGAGCAGTACTTC	CASSHARLAGNYEQYF	TRBD2	-	16	TRBV6-2/TRBV6-3	TRBJ2-7
TGCGCCAGCAGCTTGGAAGCAGGGGAGCCCCAGCATTTT	CASSLEAGEPQHF	-	-	13	TRBV5-1	TRBJ1-5
TGTGCCATCAGTGAGTCAGGGCAGGGGGGCACTGAAGCTTTCTTT	CAISESGQGGTEAFF	TRBD1	-	15	TRBV10-3	TRBJ1-1
TGCGCCAGCAGCCCACAGGGGGCGAGCAATCAGCCCCAGCATTTT	CASSPQGASNQPQHF	TRBD1	-	15	TRBV5-1	TRBJ1-5
TGTGCCAGCAGCCGGGGGACAGGATTTTTCTTC	CASSRGTGFFF	TRBD1	-	11	TRBV5-8	TRBJ2-1
TGTGCCAGCAGCCAAGAAAGGACAGTAAATGAGCAGTTCTTC	CASSQERTVNEQFF	-	-	14	TRBV3-1/TRBV3-2	TRBJ2-1
TGTGCCAGCTCACCACCGTCTAGCGGGACCGGGGATACGCAGTATTTT	CASSPPSSGTGDTQYF	TRBD2	-	16	TRBV18	TRBJ2-3
TGTGCTAGTGGTTTGATAGCGGGGGGTCACAATGAGCAGTTCTTC	CASGLIAGGHNEQFF	TRBD2	-	15	TRBV12-5	TRBJ2-1
TGCGCCAGCAGCCTTCGACAGGCAACTAATGAAAAACTGTTTTTT	CASSLRQATNEKLFF	-	-	15	TRBV4-3	TRBJ1-4
TGTGCCAGTGGACAGGGGGCGGCTAGCGGGAGTCGCGATGAGCAGTTCTTC	CASGQGAASGSRDEQFF	-	-	17	TRBV19	TRBJ2-1
TGTGCCAGCAGCTTGGGGCCGTCGGGGCTCGGGGGAAACACTGAAGCTTTCTTT	CASSLGPSGLGGNTEAFF	-	-	18	TRBV5-6	TRBJ1-1
TGTGCCAGCAGCCTGGGGGGGGTCTCCTACAATGAGCAGTTCTTC	CASSLGGVSYNEQFF	TRBD2	-	15	TRBV11-3	TRBJ2-1
TGTGCCACCAGTGACAACAGGGAAAAGACCCAGTACTTC	CATSDNREKTQYF	-	once	13	TRBV24-1	TRBJ2-5
TGTGCCAGCAGCTTGGAGGGCAGGGGGAATAATTCACCCCTCCACTTT	CASSLEGRGNNSPLHF	TRBD1	-	16	TRBV7-3	TRBJ1-6
TGCGCCAGCAGCTTGGACCCCCCGGGACAGGGGGCTTACGGTGAGCAGTTCTTC	CASSLDPPGQGAYGEQFF	TRBD1	-	18	TRBV5-1	TRBJ2-1
TGTGCCACCGGCCAGCGGGGGAGCACAGATACGCAGTATTTT	CATGQRGSTDTQYF	TRBD2	-	14	TRBV28	TRBJ2-3
TGTGCCAGCAACAGACAGAGACTAGTAATCGGGGTAAACACCGGGGAGCTGTTTTTT	CASNRQRLVIGVNTGELFF	-	once	19	TRBV7-2	TRBJ2-2